This T cell receptor (beta chain) was found in a study of T cell responses to AZD1222 COVID-19 vaccine. V dropped 7 bases and J dropped 2 bases, with 14 bases sitting between them. The CDR3 runs 14 residues. Germline V gene sequence: CDR1 LNHDA, CDR2 SQIVND (reference sequence). This table comes from immunoSEQ multiplex PCR, and its TCRdb copy is limited to in-frame clones, with some not included. The profile shows some 120,000 clones, approximately 84% of them singletons. This clonotype originated in an adult in good health. The sample in question was peripheral blood, obtained on day 0 of AZD1222 vaccination. The gene calls are TRBV19 and TRBJ1-1; maybe TRBD1 (6 bases). For the CDR3, the DNA is TGTGCCAGTATTTACGGGACACCCAACACTGAAGCTTTCTTT. This translates into CASIYGTPNTEAFF.